This TCR beta chain was captured in a study of CD4 T cells in relation to SARS-CoV-2 and coronaviruses. Uncultured naive and memory CD4+ T cells supplied DNA for deep TCR-beta sequencing. Clones were sequenced by immunoSEQ multiplex PCR, and TCRdb holds only the in-frame ones, with some missing. The table has about 37,000 clones, 88% seen once; the top ten hold less than 10%. Overall study findings and caveats: About 65% of donors had memory CD4+ clonotypes crossrecognizing SARS-CoV-2 and common cold coronavirus spike.

The CDR3 is 12 amino acids. Germline CDR1 reads MNHNS; CDR2 reads SASEGT. Naive and memory CD4+ T cells were separated from cryopreserved PBMCs. Remarks on this clone: The antigen is undetermined. The germline gene is not matched at one end of the junction; a read error may be the cause.

This chain uses TRBV6-1 with TRBJ2-3; 9 bases fit TRBD1. The receptor's source is an adult with COVID-19. The sequencing input was memory CD4+ T cells from PBMCs. For the CDR3, the DNA is TGTGCCAGCAGTGAAGTTACGGGACAGGGTAATTTT. Protein sequence: CASSEVTGQGNF.